The following is a T cell receptor (beta chain) sequence with its context. What it binds is not known. TCRdb fed the reads into MiXCR, producing one record per CDR3 protein. The sample comprises about 920,000 distinct CDR3 sequences, about a third of which are singletons, and about 14% rests with the top ten. The data were taken from a study of T cell repertoires in cytomegalovirus infection. Study-wide results and limits: HLA-C-restricted CMV clonotypes gave the most frequent clonotype in two of eight donors.

The length of the CDR3 is 16 residues. Trimming removed 1 base at V and 2 bases at J, with 12 bases between. Germline V gives CDR1 SGHTA, CDR2 FQGNSA. This receptor was identified in a human donor in good health (CMV status not recorded). Some clones in this sample may be carry-over from other donors' samples. The chain uses TRBV7-2 and TRBJ1-5; maybe TRBD1 (5 bases). The input for sequencing was cultured CD8+ T cells from PBMCs, taken from culture after CMV antigen stimulation. The CDR3: CASSLVWDGRNQPQHF. CDR3 DNA: TGTGCCAGCAGCTTAGTCTGGGACGGCCGCAATCAGCCCCAGCATTTT. Drawing the rest from reference TRBV7-2 and TRBJ1-5, the complete variable domain is GAGVSQSPSNKVTEKGKDVELRCDPISGHTALYWYRQSLGQGLEFLIYFQGNSAPDKSGLPSDRFSAERTGGSVSTLTIQRTQQEDSAVYLCASSLVWDGRNQPQHFGDGTRLSIL.